This T cell receptor (beta chain) was sequenced during a study of shared clonotypes between healthy human individuals. The germline V gene encodes CDR1 SGHDT and CDR2 YYEEEE. The CDR3 sequence is 16 residues long. The germline V and J ends were trimmed by 0 bases and 2 bases, with 12 bases remaining between them. CD4+ cells yielded CD45RA+ naive and CD45RA-negative memory subsets. Repertoires were generated with immunoSEQ multiplex PCR, while TCRdb's copy carries only in-frame clones and drops some. Of a few hundred thousand clones listed, roughly 97% are singletons. This TCR derives from a woman in her twenties or thirties in good health. Sequencing used naive CD4+ T cells sorted from blood. As for subset: CD45RA+ positively selected. The genes are TRBV5-6 and TRBJ2-1; D is possibly TRBD2 (7 bases). The CDR3 reads CASSLAGGLAYNEQFF. The CDR3 DNA reads as TGTGCCAGCAGCTTGGCCGGGGGGCTAGCCTACAATGAGCAGTTCTTC.